Listed below are T cell receptor beta chains from one sample, sequenced in a study of cytomegalovirus exposure and HLA in healthy donors. TCRdb keeps only in-frame clones here, not all; method: immunoSEQ multiplex PCR. The sample has fewer than 250,000 clones, 82% seen once. Material for sequencing was PBMCs. These receptors were collected from a middle-aged man in good health and CMV-seropositive. The CDR3 runs from the conserved cysteine through the conserved F or W. Each record gives: J gene, clone size, D gene, CDR3 length, V gene, CDR3 DNA, CDR3 protein. D genes are given only for firm matches. Clone sizes are given selectively: once, few, many, or a class where the clone is expanded.

TRBJ2-7	once	TRBD1	13	TRBV28	TGTGCCAGCAGTCCCGGGACAGGTTACGAGCAGTACTTC	CASSPGTGYEQYF
TRBJ2-2	.	.	16	TRBV19	TGTGCCAGTGGTCCACAGAGATTAGGGAACACCGGGGAGCTGTTTTTT	CASGPQRLGNTGELFF
TRBJ2-7	.	TRBD2	19	TRBV7-9	TGTGCCAGCAGTCCTCGACTAGCGGGAGGGCCAAAAGAAATCTACGAGCAGTACTTC	CASSPRLAGGPKEIYEQYF
TRBJ1-2	.	TRBD1	12	TRBV6-1	TGTGCCAGCAGTCCGACAGGGCAGGGCTACACCTTC	CASSPTGQGYTF
TRBJ1-5	.	TRBD1	16	TRBV4-1	TGCGCCAGCAGCCTTTGGACAGGAGTTAGCGATCAGCCCCAGCATTTT	CASSLWTGVSDQPQHF
TRBJ2-3	once	.	15	TRBV6-5	TGTGCCAGCAGTTACTTGGGCCCTAGCACAGATACGCAGTATTTT	CASSYLGPSTDTQYF
TRBJ1-1	.	.	14	TRBV15	TGTGCCACCAGCAGAGATCAGGGGATCACTGAAGCTTTCTTT	CATSRDQGITEAFF
TRBJ1-4	.	.	15	TRBV7-9	TGTGCCAGCAGCTTACAACAGGGACCTAATGAAAAACTGTTTTTT	CASSLQQGPNEKLFF
TRBJ1-2	.	TRBD1	13	TRBV29-1	TGCAGCAGCGACGGGCAGGGGGCAGATGGCTACACCTTC	CSSDGQGADGYTF
TRBJ2-3	.	TRBD2	18	TRBV9	TGTGCCAGCAGCGACCGAGATGGACTAGCGGGAGTTGGAGATACGCAGTATTTT	CASSDRDGLAGVGDTQYF
TRBJ2-2	.	TRBD2	18	TRBV5-1	TGCGCCAGCAGCTCCCCCGCCTCTAGCGGGTTGAACACCGGGGAGCTGTTTTTT	CASSSPASSGLNTGELFF
TRBJ2-1	.	.	17	TRBV5-4	TGTGCCAGCAGCTTGGTTCGTCTAGGACTCCCCTACAATGAGCAGTTCTTC	CASSLVRLGLPYNEQFF
TRBJ2-7	.	TRBD1	15	TRBV27	TGTGCCAGCAGGGTCGGACAGGTGCTCTCCTACGAGCAGTACTTC	CASRVGQVLSYEQYF
TRBJ1-5	.	TRBD1	15	TRBV28	TGTGCCAGCAGTTTTCGAGGGGGCGGCAATCAGCCCCAGCATTTT	CASSFRGGGNQPQHF
TRBJ1-2	.	TRBD1	14	TRBV7-9	TGTGCCAGCAGCTTGAACGGACAGGCCTATGGCTACACCTTC	CASSLNGQAYGYTF
TRBJ2-5	.	TRBD2	12	TRBV6-6	TGTGCCAGCACGACTAGCCAGGAGACCCAGTACTTC	CASTTSQETQYF
TRBJ2-5	.	TRBD1	14	TRBV7-9	TGTGCCAGCAGTGACAGGGGCCAGCAAGAGACCCAGTACTTC	CASSDRGQQETQYF
TRBJ2-7	.	.	16	TRBV6-6	TGTGCCAGCAGTTCCAACTCCGGGACACTCACTGACGAGCAGTACTTC	CASSSNSGTLTDEQYF
TRBJ2-7	.	.	12	TRBV5-1	TGCGCCAGCAGCTCTTCGGGGATCGAGCAGTACTTC	CASSSSGIEQYF
TRBJ2-1	.	TRBD1	15	TRBV5-5	TGTGCCAGCAGCCCTGGACAGGGGGCCTACAATGAGCAGTTCTTC	CASSPGQGAYNEQFF
TRBJ1-5	once	TRBD1	14	TRBV28	TGTGCCAGCAGCCTAACACAGGGGTATCAGCCCCAGCATTTT	CASSLTQGYQPQHF
TRBJ2-1	once	.	13	TRBV4-1	TGCGCCAGCAGCCAAGGGCTCTACAATGAGCAGTTCTTC	CASSQGLYNEQFF
TRBJ1-5	.	TRBD1	13	TRBV6-1	TGTGCCATCCAAGGGGGCGCCGGGCAGCCCCAGCATTTT	CAIQGGAGQPQHF
TRBJ2-1	once	.	14	TRBV15	TGTGCCACCAGGTCTATGGGGCGACCCAATGAGCAGTTCTTC	CATRSMGRPNEQFF
TRBJ2-7	.	TRBD2	13	TRBV2	TGTGCCAGCAGTGATTTAGCGGGACACGAGCAGTACTTC	CASSDLAGHEQYF
TRBJ2-1	.	TRBD2	15	TRBV7-8	TGTGCCAGCAGCTCCCTACTAGCGGGAGACCATGAGCAGTTCTTC	CASSSLLAGDHEQFF
TRBJ2-5	.	TRBD1	14	TRBV27	TGTGCCAGCACCTCGGGACAGCTTGGGGAGACCCAGTACTTC	CASTSGQLGETQYF
TRBJ1-2	.	.	13	TRBV30	TGTGCCTGGAGTCGCAGGCTTAACTATGGCTACACCTTC	CAWSRRLNYGYTF
TRBJ2-1	.	.	14	TRBV5-1	TGCGCCAGCAGCTTCGGGGAATCCTACAATGAGCAGTTCTTC	CASSFGESYNEQFF
TRBJ1-5	.	.	14	TRBV2	TGTGCCAGCCAAAGACAGTATAGCAATCAGCCCCAGCATTTT	CASQRQYSNQPQHF
TRBJ1-5	.	TRBD1	17	TRBV5-1	TGCGCCAGCAGCCCGGGGACAGGGGGAGCACTGGGTCAGCCCCAGCATTTT	CASSPGTGGALGQPQHF
TRBJ2-7	.	.	16	TRBV4-1	TGCGCCAGCAGCCAGGGGGACACCGCCTTAGAGTACGAGCAGTACTTC	CASSQGDTALEYEQYF
TRBJ1-4	.	.	15	TRBV19	TGTGCCAGTAGTATAACACAGGGACTAAATGAAAAACTGTTTTTT	CASSITQGLNEKLFF
TRBJ2-4	.	TRBD1	14	TRBV19	TGTGCCAGTAGCCAGACAGGGTCCAAAAACATTCAGTACTTC	CASSQTGSKNIQYF